The clone carrying this TCR beta chain is judged medium-sized. Its antigen is still unknown. Documented time point: week 5, during vaccination. What each vaccine dose contained was 300 ug of mutant IDH1 20-mer peptide, accompanied by topical imiquimod. New WHO grade 3 or 4 IDH1-mutant, ATRX-lost astrocytomas were present in all donors. This entry comes from a study of a mutant IDH1 vaccine in newly diagnosed glioma. Study context: Patients began vaccination 4-6 weeks after radiotherapy alone, or with temozolomide cycles. Males made up about 60% and females roughly 40% of treated patients, whose mean age was about 37 years. Former treatment meant radiotherapy, temozolomide, or both; the majority had gotten both.

TCRdb keeps only in-frame clones here, not all; method: immunoSEQ multiplex PCR. This sample has about 25,000 clones; 75% to 80% occur once, and the top ten carry less than 9.5%. Sequenced here: PBMCs, sampled from a glioma patient whose treatment included an IDH1 peptide vaccine. The sequence was obtained from a middle-aged man with glioma.

The CDR3 DNA follows: TGTGCCAGCAGCTTGGTGGCAGTTCGAGGCTATGGCTACACCTTC. It specifies CASSLVAVRGYGYTF. The chain couples TRBV5-6 to TRBJ1-2; D not resolved. This CDR3 has 15 residues. The germline V gene has CDR1 SGHDT and CDR2 YYEEEE. Deletions cut 0 bases from V and 4 bases from J, with 13 bases between.